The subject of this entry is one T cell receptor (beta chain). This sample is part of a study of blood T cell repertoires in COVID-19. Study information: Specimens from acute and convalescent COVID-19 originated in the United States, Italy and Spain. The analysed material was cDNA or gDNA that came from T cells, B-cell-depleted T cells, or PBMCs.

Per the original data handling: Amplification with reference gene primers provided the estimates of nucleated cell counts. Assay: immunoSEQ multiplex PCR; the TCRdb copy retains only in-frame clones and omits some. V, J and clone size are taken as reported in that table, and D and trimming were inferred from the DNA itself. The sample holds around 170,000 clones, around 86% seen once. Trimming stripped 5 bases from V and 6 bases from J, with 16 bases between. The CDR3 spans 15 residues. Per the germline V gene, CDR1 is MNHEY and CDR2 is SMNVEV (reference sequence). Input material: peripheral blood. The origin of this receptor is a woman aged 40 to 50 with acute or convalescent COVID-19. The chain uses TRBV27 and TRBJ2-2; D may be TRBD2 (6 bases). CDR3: CASSHSGTAAGELFF. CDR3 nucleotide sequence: TGTGCCAGCAGTCACTCCGGGACTGCAGCCGGGGAGCTGTTTTTT.